One and the same sample provided the 6 T cell receptor beta chains below, sequenced in a study of shared clonotypes between healthy human individuals. Measured with immunoSEQ multiplex PCR; TCRdb has only the in-frame clones, and not every one. The sample consists of approximately 640,000 clones, 90% of them appearing once. Sequenced: memory CD8+ T cells from PBMCs. Subset reported: CD45RO+ cells pooled with CCR7-negative TemRA cells. These receptors all come from a young man in good health. Some clones in this sample may be carry-over from other donors' samples.

This clone was counted once. This rearrangement joins TRBV5-6 to TRBJ2-2; 10 positions match TRBD2. CDR1 is SGHDT, CDR2 YYEEEE, per germline. V shed 1 base and J 4 bases; nucleotides not matched to a gene: 4. The CDR3 is 16 residues long. The CDR3 reads CASSLKLAGLTGELFF. The CDR3 DNA reads TGTGCCAGCAGCTTGAAACTAGCGGGACTCACCGGGGAGCTGTTTTTT.

The chain combines TRBV9 with TRBJ1-2; 11 bases match TRBD1. Trimming removed 4 bases from V and 4 bases from J; junction bases left unmatched: 6. Germline lookup yields CDR1 SGDLS and CDR2 YYNGEE. This CDR3 region has 15 residues. In DNA form, the CDR3 reads TGTGCCAGCAGCCCGGACAGGGGGCTCGGCTATGGCTACACCTTC. This translates into CASSPDRGLGYGYTF.

The genes are TRBV7-2 and TRBJ2-2, with D perhaps matching TRBD1 or TRBD2 (5 bases each). Germline CDR1 reads SGHTA; CDR2 reads FQGNSA. This CDR3 comprises 16 residues. Trimming removed 5 bases from V and 6 bases from J, with 19 bases in between. CDR3 sequence reads: CASSPEGQLFSGELFF. The CDR3 DNA reads as TGTGCCAGCAGCCCCGAGGGGCAGTTGTTTTCCGGGGAGCTGTTTTTT.

V and J are TRBV6-5 and TRBJ1-5; D gene unclear. The germline gives CDR1 MNHEY, CDR2 SVGAGI. The CDR3 runs to 14 residues. Trimming shortened V by 5 bases and J by 2 bases, and 10 bases separated the two germline ends. This CDR3 reads CASSQFPGNQPQHF. CDR3 coding DNA: TGTGCCAGCAGTCAGTTCCCGGGCAATCAGCCCCAGCATTTT.

CDR3 sequence (DNA): TGTGCCAGCAGTTTATTACGCTCAGAAAAACTGTTTTTT. The encoded protein is CASSLLRSEKLFF. V usage is TRBV27 and J usage is TRBJ1-4; D not resolved. Per the germline V gene, CDR1 is MNHEY and CDR2 is SMNVEV (reference sequence). V gave up 1 base and J gave up 8 bases, with 8 bases separating them. The CDR3 contains 13 residues.

The V call is TRBV7-9, the J call TRBJ2-5; 10 nucleotides line up with TRBD1. There are 15 residues in the CDR3. Trimming took 5 bases from V and 2 from J; bases not matched to a gene: 5. Per germline, CDR1 SEHNR and CDR2 FQNEAQ (reference sequence). In DNA, the CDR3 is TGTGCCAGCAGCAACCGACAGGGGGCGCAAGAGACCCAGTACTTC. It encodes CASSNRQGAQETQYF.